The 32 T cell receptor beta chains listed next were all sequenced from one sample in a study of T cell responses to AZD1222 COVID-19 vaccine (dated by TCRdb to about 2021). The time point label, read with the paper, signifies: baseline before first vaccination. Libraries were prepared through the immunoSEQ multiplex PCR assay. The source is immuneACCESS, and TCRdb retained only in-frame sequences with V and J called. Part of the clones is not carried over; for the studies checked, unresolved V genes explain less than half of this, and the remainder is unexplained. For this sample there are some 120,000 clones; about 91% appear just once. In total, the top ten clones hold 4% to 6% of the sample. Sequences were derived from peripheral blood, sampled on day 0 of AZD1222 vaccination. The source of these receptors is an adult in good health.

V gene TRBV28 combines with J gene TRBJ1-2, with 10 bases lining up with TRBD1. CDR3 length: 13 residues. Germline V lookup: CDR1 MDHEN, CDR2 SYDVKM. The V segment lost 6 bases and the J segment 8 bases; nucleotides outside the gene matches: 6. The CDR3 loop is CASSLTGGSGYTF. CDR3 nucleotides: TGTGCCAGCAGCTTGACAGGGGGCAGCGGCTACACCTTC.

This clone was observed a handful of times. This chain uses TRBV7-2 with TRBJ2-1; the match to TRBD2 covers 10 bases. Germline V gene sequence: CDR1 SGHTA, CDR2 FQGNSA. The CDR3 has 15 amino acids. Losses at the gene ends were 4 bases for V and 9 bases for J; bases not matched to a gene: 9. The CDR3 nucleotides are TGTGCCAGCAGCTGGCTAGCGGGGGCGGGGGTTGAGCAGTTCTTC. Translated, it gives CASSWLAGAGVEQFF.

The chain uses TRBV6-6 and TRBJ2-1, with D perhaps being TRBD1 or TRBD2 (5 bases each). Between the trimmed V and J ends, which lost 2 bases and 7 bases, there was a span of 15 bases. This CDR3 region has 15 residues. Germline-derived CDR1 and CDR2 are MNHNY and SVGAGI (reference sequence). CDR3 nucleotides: TGTGCCAGCAGTTACAGAGGGGATTCCAGAAATGAGCAGTTCTTC. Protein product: CASSYRGDSRNEQFF.

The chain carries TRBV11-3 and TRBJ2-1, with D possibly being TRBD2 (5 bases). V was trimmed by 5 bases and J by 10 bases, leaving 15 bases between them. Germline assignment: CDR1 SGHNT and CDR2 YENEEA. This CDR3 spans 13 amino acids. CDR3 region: CASSLGSGVEQFF. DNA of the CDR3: TGTGCCAGCAGCCTAGGGTCCGGGGTAGAGCAGTTCTTC.

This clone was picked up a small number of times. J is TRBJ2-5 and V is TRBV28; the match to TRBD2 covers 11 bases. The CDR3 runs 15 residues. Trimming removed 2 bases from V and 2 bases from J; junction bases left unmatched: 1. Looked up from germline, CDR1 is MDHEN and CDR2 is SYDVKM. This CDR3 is CASSLPSGGQETQYF. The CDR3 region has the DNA TGTGCCAGCAGTTTACCTAGCGGGGGGCAAGAGACCCAGTACTTC.

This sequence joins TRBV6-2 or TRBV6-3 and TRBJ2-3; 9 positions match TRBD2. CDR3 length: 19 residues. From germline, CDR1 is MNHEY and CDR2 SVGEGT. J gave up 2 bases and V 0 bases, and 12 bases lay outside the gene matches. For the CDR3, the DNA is TGTGCCAGCAGTTACTCGAAGGCCCTAGCGGGGTCCAACACAGATACGCAGTATTTT. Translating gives CASSYSKALAGSNTDTQYF.

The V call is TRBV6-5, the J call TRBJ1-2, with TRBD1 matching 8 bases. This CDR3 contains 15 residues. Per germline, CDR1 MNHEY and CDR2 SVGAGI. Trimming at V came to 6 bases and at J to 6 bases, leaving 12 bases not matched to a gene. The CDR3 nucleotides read TGTGCCAGCAGGACTACCGGACAGGGACTCGATGGCTACACCTTC. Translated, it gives CASRTTGQGLDGYTF.

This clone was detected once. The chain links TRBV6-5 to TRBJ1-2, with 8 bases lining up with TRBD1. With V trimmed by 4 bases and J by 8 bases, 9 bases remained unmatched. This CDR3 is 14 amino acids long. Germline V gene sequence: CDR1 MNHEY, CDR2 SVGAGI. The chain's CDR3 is CASSSGQGTGGYTF. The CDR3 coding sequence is TGTGCCAGCAGTTCAGGACAGGGAACTGGAGGCTACACCTTC.

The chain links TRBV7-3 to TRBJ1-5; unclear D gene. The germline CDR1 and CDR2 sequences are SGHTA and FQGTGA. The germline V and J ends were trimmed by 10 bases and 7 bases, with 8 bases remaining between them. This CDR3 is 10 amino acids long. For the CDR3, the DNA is TGTGCCACCTCGGACCAGCCCCAGCATTTT. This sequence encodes CATSDQPQHF.

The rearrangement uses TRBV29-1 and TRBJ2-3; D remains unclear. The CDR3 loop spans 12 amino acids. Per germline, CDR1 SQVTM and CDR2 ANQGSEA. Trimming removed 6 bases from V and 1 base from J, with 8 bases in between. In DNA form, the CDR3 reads TGCAGCGTAAGAGTTGGCACAGATACGCAGTATTTT. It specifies CSVRVGTDTQYF.

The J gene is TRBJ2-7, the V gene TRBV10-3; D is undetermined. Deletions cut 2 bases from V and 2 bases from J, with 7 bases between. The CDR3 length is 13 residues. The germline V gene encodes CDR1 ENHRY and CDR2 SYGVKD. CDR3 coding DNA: TGTGCCATCAGTGAGACGGTTACCTACGAGCAGTACTTC. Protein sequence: CAISETVTYEQYF.

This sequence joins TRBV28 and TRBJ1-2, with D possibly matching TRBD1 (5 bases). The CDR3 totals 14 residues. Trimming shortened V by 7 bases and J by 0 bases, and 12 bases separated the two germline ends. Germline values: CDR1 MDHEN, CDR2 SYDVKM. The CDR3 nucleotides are TGTGCCAGCATTCCTGGGGGGGCTAACTATGGCTACACCTTC. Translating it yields CASIPGGANYGYTF.

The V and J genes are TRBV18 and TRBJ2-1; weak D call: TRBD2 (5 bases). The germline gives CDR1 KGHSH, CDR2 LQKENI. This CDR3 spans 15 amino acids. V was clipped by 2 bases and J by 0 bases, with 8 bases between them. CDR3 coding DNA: TGTGCCAGCTCACCAGTCACTAGCTCCTACAATGAGCAGTTCTTC. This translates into CASSPVTSSYNEQFF.

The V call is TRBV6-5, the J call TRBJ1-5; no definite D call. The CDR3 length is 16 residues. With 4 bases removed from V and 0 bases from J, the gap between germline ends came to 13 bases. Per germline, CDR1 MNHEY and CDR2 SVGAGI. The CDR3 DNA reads TGTGCCAGCAGTTCCGGACGGACGGTTAGCAATCAGCCCCAGCATTTT. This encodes CASSSGRTVSNQPQHF.

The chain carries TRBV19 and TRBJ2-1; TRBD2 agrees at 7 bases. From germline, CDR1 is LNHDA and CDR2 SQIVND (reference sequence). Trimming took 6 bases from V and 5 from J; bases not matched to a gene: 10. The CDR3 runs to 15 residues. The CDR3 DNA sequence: TGTGCCAGTAGCCTAATGGGCGGGGGAAACAATGAGCAGTTCTTC. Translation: CASSLMGGGNNEQFF.

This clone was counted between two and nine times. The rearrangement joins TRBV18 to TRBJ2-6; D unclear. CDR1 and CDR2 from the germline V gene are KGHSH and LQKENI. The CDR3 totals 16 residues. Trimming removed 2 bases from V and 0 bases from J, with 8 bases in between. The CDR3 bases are TGTGCCAGCTCACCAGGCGGAAACTCTGGGGCCAACGTCCTGACTTTC. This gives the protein CASSPGGNSGANVLTF.

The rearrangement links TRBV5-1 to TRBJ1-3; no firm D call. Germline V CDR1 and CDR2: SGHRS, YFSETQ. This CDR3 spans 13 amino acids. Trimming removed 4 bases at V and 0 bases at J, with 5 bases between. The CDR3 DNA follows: TGCGCCAGCAGCGCGGACTCTGGAAACACCATATATTTT. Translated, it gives CASSADSGNTIYF.

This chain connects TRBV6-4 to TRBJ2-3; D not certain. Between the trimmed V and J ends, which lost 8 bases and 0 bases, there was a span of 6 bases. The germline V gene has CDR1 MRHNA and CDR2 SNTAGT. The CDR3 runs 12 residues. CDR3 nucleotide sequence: TGTGCCAGCGTCCGTAGCACAGATACGCAGTATTTT. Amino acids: CASVRSTDTQYF.

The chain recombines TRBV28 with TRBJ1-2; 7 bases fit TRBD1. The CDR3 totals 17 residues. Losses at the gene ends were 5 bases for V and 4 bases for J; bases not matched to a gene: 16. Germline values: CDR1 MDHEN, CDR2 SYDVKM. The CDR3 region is CASSPPAGQAGPYGYTF. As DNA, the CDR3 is TGTGCCAGCAGTCCACCTGCAGGACAGGCGGGGCCCTATGGCTACACCTTC.

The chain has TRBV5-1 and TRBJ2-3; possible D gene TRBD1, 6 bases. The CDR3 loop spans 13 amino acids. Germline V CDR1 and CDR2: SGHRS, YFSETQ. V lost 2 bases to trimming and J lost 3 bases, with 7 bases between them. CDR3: CASSFDRTDTQYF. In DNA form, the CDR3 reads TGCGCCAGCAGCTTCGACAGGACAGATACGCAGTATTTT.

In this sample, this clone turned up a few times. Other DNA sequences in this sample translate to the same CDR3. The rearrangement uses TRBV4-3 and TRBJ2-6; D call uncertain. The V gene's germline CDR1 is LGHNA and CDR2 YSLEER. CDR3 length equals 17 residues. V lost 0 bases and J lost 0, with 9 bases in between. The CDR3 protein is CASSQDTLLSGANVLTF. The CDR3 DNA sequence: TGCGCCAGCAGCCAAGATACGCTCCTCTCTGGGGCCAACGTCCTGACTTTC.

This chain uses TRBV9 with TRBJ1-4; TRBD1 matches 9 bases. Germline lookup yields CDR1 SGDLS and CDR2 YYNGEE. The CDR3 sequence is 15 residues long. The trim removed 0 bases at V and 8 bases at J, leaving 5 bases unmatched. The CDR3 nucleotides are TGTGCCAGCAGCGTAGTTGGGACAGGGTACGAAAAACTGTTTTTT. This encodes CASSVVGTGYEKLFF.

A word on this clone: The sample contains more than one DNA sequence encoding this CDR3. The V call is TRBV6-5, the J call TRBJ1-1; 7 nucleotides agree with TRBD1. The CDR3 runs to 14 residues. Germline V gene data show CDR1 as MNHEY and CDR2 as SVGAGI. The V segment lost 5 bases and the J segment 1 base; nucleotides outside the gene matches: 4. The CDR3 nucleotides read TGTGCCAGCAGTAAACGGACAGGGAACACTGAAGCTTTCTTT. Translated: CASSKRTGNTEAFF.

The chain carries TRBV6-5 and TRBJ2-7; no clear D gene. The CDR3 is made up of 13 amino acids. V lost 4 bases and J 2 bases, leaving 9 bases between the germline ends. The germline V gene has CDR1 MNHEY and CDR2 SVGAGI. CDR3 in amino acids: CASSSKGPYEQYF. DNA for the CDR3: TGTGCCAGCAGTTCGAAGGGTCCCTACGAGCAGTACTTC.

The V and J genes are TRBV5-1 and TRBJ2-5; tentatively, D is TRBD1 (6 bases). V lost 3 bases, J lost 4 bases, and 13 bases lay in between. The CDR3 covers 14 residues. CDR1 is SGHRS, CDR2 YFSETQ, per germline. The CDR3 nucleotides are TGCGCCAGCAGCTCCGGGACACAGGGAGAGACCCAGTACTTC. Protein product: CASSSGTQGETQYF.

The CDR3 region is CASSPLAGAGGFVGEQYF. The CDR3 coding sequence is TGTGCCAGCAGCCCCCTAGCGGGGGCAGGGGGCTTCGTCGGTGAGCAGTACTTC. The rearrangement uses TRBV7-6 and TRBJ2-7; 10 bases match TRBD2. Trimming cost V 5 bases and J 7 bases; bases outside gene matches: 20. The CDR3 contains 18 residues. Germline CDR1 reads SGHVS; CDR2 reads FNYEAQ.

The CDR3 spells CASNGQGQWYGYTF. CDR3 DNA sequence: TGTGCCAGCAACGGACAGGGCCAATGGTACGGCTACACCTTC. This rearrangement joins TRBV5-6 to TRBJ1-2; TRBD1 aligns across 8 bases. There are 14 residues in the CDR3. V gave up 6 bases and J gave up 8 bases; unmatched junction bases: 12. The germline CDR1 and CDR2 sequences are SGHDT and YYEEEE.

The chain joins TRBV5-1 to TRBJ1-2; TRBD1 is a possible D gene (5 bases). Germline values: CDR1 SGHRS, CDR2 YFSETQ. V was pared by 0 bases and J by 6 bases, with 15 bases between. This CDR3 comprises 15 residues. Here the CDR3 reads CASSLGGREVDGYTF. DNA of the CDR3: TGCGCCAGCAGCTTGGGGGGCAGGGAAGTAGATGGCTACACCTTC.

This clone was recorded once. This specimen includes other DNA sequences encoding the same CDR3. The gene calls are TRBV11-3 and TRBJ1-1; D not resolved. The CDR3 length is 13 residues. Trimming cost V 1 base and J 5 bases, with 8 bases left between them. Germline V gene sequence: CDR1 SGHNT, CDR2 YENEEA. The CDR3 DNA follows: TGTGCCAGCAGCTTAGTCCCGGGGACTGAAGCTTTCTTT. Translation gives CASSLVPGTEAFF.

The CDR3 reads CASSRSGGPRDTQYF. The CDR3 nucleotides are TGTGCCAGCAGCAGGAGCGGGGGCCCCAGGGATACGCAGTATTTT. V gene TRBV7-3 combines with J gene TRBJ2-3; 8 bases match TRBD2. The ends lost 5 bases at V and 6 bases at J; junction bases unmatched: 10. Germline V gene lookup returns CDR1 SGHTA and CDR2 FQGTGA. This CDR3 contains 15 residues.

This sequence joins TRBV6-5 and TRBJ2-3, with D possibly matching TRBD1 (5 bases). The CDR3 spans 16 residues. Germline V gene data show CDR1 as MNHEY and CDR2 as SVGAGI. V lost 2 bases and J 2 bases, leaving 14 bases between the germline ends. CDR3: CASSYTYRGSTDTQYF. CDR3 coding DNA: TGTGCCAGCAGTTACACCTATAGGGGCTCCACAGATACGCAGTATTTT.

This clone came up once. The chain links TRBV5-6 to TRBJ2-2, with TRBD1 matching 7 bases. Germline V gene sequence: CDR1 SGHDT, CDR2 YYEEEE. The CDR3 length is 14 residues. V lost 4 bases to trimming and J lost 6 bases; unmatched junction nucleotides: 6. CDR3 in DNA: TGTGCCAGCAGCAGATTAACAGGGGCCGGGGAGCTGTTTTTT. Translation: CASSRLTGAGELFF.